A selection of T cell receptor beta chains follows, all from one sample in a study of T cell responses to AZD1222 COVID-19 vaccine. This table comes from immunoSEQ multiplex PCR, and its TCRdb copy is limited to in-frame clones, with some not included. This repertoire shows more than 95,000 clones, more than 85% found once; its top ten account for 4% to 5.5%. The sequences come from peripheral blood, collected on day 0 of AZD1222 vaccination. These receptors were collected from an adult in good health. The CDR3 runs from the conserved cysteine through the conserved F or W. The order of the fields is J gene, clone size, V gene, D gene, CDR3 protein, CDR3 DNA. The D gene is left open where the match is weak. Not all rows give a size; the values are once, few, many and, for expanded clones, a class.

J: TRBJ1-2
size: .
V: TRBV30
D: .
CDR3: CAWSGARTEGYTF
DNA: TGTGCCTGGAGTGGTGCCAGGACTGAGGGCTACACCTTC

J: TRBJ1-3
size: .
V: TRBV3-1/TRBV3-2
D: .
CDR3: CASSQGTSGNTIYF
DNA: TGTGCCAGCAGCCAGGGAACCTCTGGAAACACCATATATTTT

J: TRBJ2-7
size: .
V: TRBV3-1/TRBV3-2
D: .
CDR3: CASSQGRSDEQYF
DNA: TGTGCCAGCAGCCAAGGAAGGAGCGACGAGCAGTACTTC

J: TRBJ2-7
size: .
V: TRBV4-1
D: TRBD2
CDR3: CASSQDKTSGRAIGYEQYF
DNA: TGCGCCAGCAGCCAAGATAAGACTAGCGGGAGGGCCATCGGTTACGAGCAGTACTTC

J: TRBJ2-1
size: once
V: TRBV11-2
D: .
CDR3: CASSSPGERVNNEQFF
DNA: TGTGCCAGCAGCTCCCCGGGGGAGCGGGTGAACAATGAGCAGTTCTTC

J: TRBJ2-1
size: .
V: TRBV19
D: TRBD2
CDR3: CASMAGGHNEQFF
DNA: TGTGCCAGTATGGCGGGAGGCCACAATGAGCAGTTCTTC

J: TRBJ2-1
size: once
V: TRBV7-9
D: TRBD1
CDR3: CASSGDRPSDEQFF
DNA: TGTGCCTCTTCGGGGGACAGGCCCAGTGATGAGCAGTTCTTC

J: TRBJ2-1
size: .
V: TRBV5-1
D: .
CDR3: CASSFGGDEQFF
DNA: TGCGCCAGCAGCTTCGGAGGAGATGAGCAGTTCTTC

J: TRBJ1-3
size: .
V: TRBV7-8
D: .
CDR3: CASSVARDTSSPGNTIYF
DNA: TGTGCCAGCAGCGTCGCCCGGGACACGAGTTCGCCTGGAAACACCATATATTTT

J: TRBJ1-1
size: .
V: TRBV2
D: TRBD1
CDR3: CAIRDRGLMNTEAFF
DNA: TGTGCCATCCGGGACAGGGGGCTCATGAACACTGAAGCTTTCTTT

J: TRBJ2-7
size: .
V: TRBV10-1
D: TRBD2
CDR3: CASSESSIAGEWNEQYF
DNA: TGCGCCAGCAGTGAGTCATCGATAGCGGGAGAATGGAACGAGCAGTACTTC

J: TRBJ2-3
size: .
V: TRBV19
D: TRBD1
CDR3: CASSPTGRDTQYF
DNA: TGTGCCAGTAGTCCGACAGGGAGAGATACGCAGTATTTT

J: TRBJ1-6
size: .
V: TRBV6-5
D: .
CDR3: CASADRPPYNSPLHF
DNA: TGTGCCAGTGCCGACAGGCCGCCTTATAATTCACCCCTCCACTTT

J: TRBJ2-3
size: once
V: TRBV30
D: .
CDR3: CAWSPGVGLLTDTQYF
DNA: TGTGCCTGGAGCCCGGGTGTCGGACTCCTCACAGATACGCAGTATTTT

J: TRBJ1-1
size: .
V: TRBV28
D: .
CDR3: CASKLLSGVNTEAFF
DNA: TGTGCCAGCAAGTTGTTGTCAGGGGTTAACACTGAAGCTTTCTTT

J: TRBJ2-5
size: .
V: TRBV5-1
D: TRBD2
CDR3: CASSTTSVPQETQYF
DNA: TGCGCCAGCAGCACGACTAGCGTACCCCAAGAGACCCAGTACTTC

J: TRBJ2-3
size: .
V: TRBV28
D: .
CDR3: CASTLGGAAGTQYF
DNA: TGTGCCAGCACCCTGGGGGGGGCCGCGGGTACGCAGTATTTT

J: TRBJ2-2
size: once
V: TRBV7-2
D: TRBD2
CDR3: CASSFVGGSLLNTGELFF
DNA: TGTGCCAGCAGCTTTGTCGGCGGGAGCCTACTGAACACCGGGGAGCTGTTTTTT

J: TRBJ2-6
size: .
V: TRBV24-1
D: .
CDR3: CATSDPLSGANVLTF
DNA: TGTGCCACCAGTGACCCACTCTCTGGGGCCAACGTCCTGACTTTC

J: TRBJ1-5
size: .
V: TRBV15
D: .
CDR3: CATSRDQDQPQHF
DNA: TGTGCCACCAGCAGAGATCAGGATCAGCCCCAGCATTTT

J: TRBJ1-6
size: .
V: TRBV4-2
D: TRBD1
CDR3: CASSQDRESPLHF
DNA: TGTGCCAGCAGCCAGGACAGGGAGTCACCCCTCCACTTT

J: TRBJ1-5
size: .
V: TRBV2
D: .
CDR3: CASSARSGGGQPQHF
DNA: TGTGCCAGCAGCGCGCGATCTGGCGGGGGCCAGCCCCAGCATTTT

J: TRBJ2-3
size: once
V: TRBV7-2
D: .
CDR3: CASKLKGSDTQYF
DNA: TGTGCCAGCAAACTTAAGGGGTCAGATACGCAGTATTTT

J: TRBJ1-2
size: .
V: TRBV5-4
D: TRBD1
CDR3: CASSPGTEYGYTF
DNA: TGTGCCAGCAGCCCCGGGACAGAGTATGGCTACACCTTC

J: TRBJ2-7
size: .
V: TRBV2
D: .
CDR3: CASIPLGTELREQYF
DNA: TGTGCCAGCATTCCCCTTGGGACGGAACTACGTGAGCAGTACTTC

J: TRBJ2-3
size: .
V: TRBV29-1
D: TRBD2
CDR3: CSVVGGRGDTQYF
DNA: TGCAGCGTTGTCGGGGGGAGGGGAGATACGCAGTATTTT

J: TRBJ2-2
size: .
V: TRBV5-1
D: .
CDR3: CASKRGDADGELFF
DNA: TGCGCCAGCAAACGTGGGGATGCGGACGGGGAGCTGTTTTTT

J: TRBJ2-2
size: .
V: TRBV7-3
D: .
CDR3: CASSPNSFTGELFF
DNA: TGTGCCAGCAGCCCGAATTCATTTACCGGGGAGCTGTTTTTT

J: TRBJ2-7
size: .
V: TRBV3-1/TRBV3-2
D: .
CDR3: CASSPTSWGVNEQYF
DNA: TGTGCCAGCAGCCCGACGTCTTGGGGAGTCAACGAGCAGTACTTC

J: TRBJ2-1
size: .
V: TRBV4-2
D: TRBD2
CDR3: CASSQASGRGSSYNEQFF
DNA: TGTGCCAGCAGCCAAGCTAGCGGGAGGGGAAGCTCCTACAATGAGCAGTTCTTC

J: TRBJ1-2
size: .
V: TRBV30
D: TRBD1
CDR3: CAWSPYYISGGYGYTF
DNA: TGTGCCTGGAGTCCTTACTACATCTCAGGGGGCTATGGCTACACCTTC

J: TRBJ1-2
size: .
V: TRBV7-9
D: TRBD1
CDR3: CASSPTGVPGYTF
DNA: TGTGCCAGCAGCCCAACAGGGGTCCCTGGCTACACCTTC

J: TRBJ1-2
size: .
V: TRBV23-1
D: .
CDR3: CASSHTSDWGSNYGYTF
DNA: TGCGCCAGCAGTCACACCTCCGATTGGGGCTCTAACTATGGCTACACCTTC

J: TRBJ2-1
size: .
V: TRBV2
D: .
CDR3: CASTIHEQFF
DNA: TGTGCCAGCACGATCCATGAGCAGTTCTTC

J: TRBJ2-1
size: few
V: TRBV4-1
D: TRBD2
CDR3: CASSLGAGVYNEQFF
DNA: TGCGCCAGCAGCCTAGGCGCGGGAGTATACAATGAGCAGTTCTTC

J: TRBJ2-5
size: .
V: TRBV5-5
D: .
CDR3: CASTKNRGAQETQYF
DNA: TGTGCCAGCACCAAGAATCGGGGCGCTCAAGAGACCCAGTACTTC

J: TRBJ2-3
size: .
V: TRBV6-4
D: TRBD2
CDR3: CASSRTSGSTDTQYF
DNA: TGTGCCAGCAGTCGGACTAGCGGGAGCACAGATACGCAGTATTTT

J: TRBJ2-1
size: .
V: TRBV2
D: .
CDR3: CASREFGAGSYNEQFF
DNA: TGTGCCAGCAGGGAGTTTGGGGCAGGCTCCTACAATGAGCAGTTCTTC

J: TRBJ2-2
size: .
V: TRBV5-6
D: .
CDR3: CASSLIAGAGELFF
DNA: TGTGCCAGCAGCTTGATCGCAGGGGCCGGGGAGCTGTTTTTT

J: TRBJ1-1
size: .
V: TRBV19
D: .
CDR3: CASSLSSLGEAFF
DNA: TGTGCCAGTAGTCTCTCCTCCCTCGGGGAAGCTTTCTTT

J: TRBJ1-2
size: .
V: TRBV27
D: .
CDR3: CASSHGRNYGYTF
DNA: TGTGCCAGCAGTCACGGGAGGAACTATGGCTACACCTTC

J: TRBJ2-1
size: .
V: TRBV18
D: TRBD2
CDR3: CASSQRGGRDNEQFF
DNA: TGTGCCAGCTCGCAGCGGGGGGGAAGGGACAATGAGCAGTTCTTC

J: TRBJ1-5
size: .
V: TRBV20-1
D: TRBD1
CDR3: CSASATGTGANQPQHF
DNA: TGCAGTGCTAGTGCCACCGGGACAGGGGCCAATCAGCCCCAGCATTTT

J: TRBJ2-5
size: .
V: TRBV10-1
D: .
CDR3: CASSPQGQETQYF
DNA: TGCGCCAGCAGCCCTCAAGGCCAAGAGACCCAGTACTTC

J: TRBJ2-1
size: .
V: TRBV6-5
D: TRBD2
CDR3: CASIGGGLAGRWFF
DNA: TGTGCCAGCATCGGGGGGGGACTAGCGGGACGATGGTTCTTC